A selection of T cell receptor beta chains follows, all from one sample in a study of cytomegalovirus exposure and HLA in healthy donors. The method was immunoSEQ multiplex PCR; TCRdb's version includes in-frame clones alone and lacks a portion of them. Seen here are roughly 63,000 clones, 89% observed once, and the top ten hold 1% to 1.5%. The sample consisted of PBMCs. The receptors come from a woman aged 18-35 years in good health and CMV-seronegative. CDR3s include the opening cysteine and the closing phenylalanine or tryptophan. D genes are given only for firm matches. For some rows the clone size is stated as once, few or many, or as a class when expanded; others skip it.

v_gene	j_gene	d_gene	abundance	CDR3nt	CDR3aa
TRBV7-6	TRBJ1-6	NA	few	TGTGCCAGCAGCTTAGACAGAAAGGATTCACCCCTCCACTTT	CASSLDRKDSPLHF
TRBV5-1	TRBJ1-1	TRBD1	few	TGCGCCAGCAGCTGGACAGGGGGCGTCGGCACTGAAGCTTTCTTT	CASSWTGGVGTEAFF
TRBV30	TRBJ2-3	NA	NA	TGTGCCTGGCCCAAAAAACCTCAAGCATCAGATACGCAGTATTTT	CAWPKKPQASDTQYF
TRBV18	TRBJ2-5	NA	NA	TGTGCCAGCTCACGACAGACTAGATCCCAAGAGACCCAGTACTTC	CASSRQTRSQETQYF
TRBV7-9	TRBJ2-3	NA	NA	TGTGCCAGCCACAGCCTAATCACAGATACGCAGTATTTT	CASHSLITDTQYF
TRBV6-6	TRBJ1-1	NA	NA	TGTGCCAGCAGTTACTATCCTACAGGAGAGAACACTGAAGCTTTCTTT	CASSYYPTGENTEAFF
TRBV7-2	TRBJ2-1	TRBD1	NA	TGTGCCAGCAGCTTAGGAGGGGGCCGGGCGTCCGAGCAGTTCTTC	CASSLGGGRASEQFF
TRBV6-5	TRBJ1-2	NA	NA	TGTGCCAGCAGTTACTCGACCGAACGGGGTCGCGGCTACACCTTC	CASSYSTERGRGYTF
TRBV7-2	TRBJ1-3	NA	NA	TGTGCCAGCAGCTTAACAGGCTCTGGAAACACCATATATTTT	CASSLTGSGNTIYF
TRBV5-4	TRBJ2-3	NA	NA	TGTGCCAGCAGCGCAACACCAACAGGGTGGGTTACGCAGTATTTT	CASSATPTGWVTQYF
TRBV11-2	TRBJ2-3	TRBD1	NA	TGTGCCAGCAGGCCGGGACAGCCCGGAGTCACAGATACGCAGTATTTT	CASRPGQPGVTDTQYF
TRBV7-2	TRBJ2-7	TRBD1	NA	TGTGCCAGCAGCTTAGAGGGCAGGGGGATTTCCGAGCAGTACTTC	CASSLEGRGISEQYF
TRBV19	TRBJ2-7	TRBD1	NA	TGTGCCAGTAGTAAAGATCACAGGGGGTCCTACGAGCAGTACTTC	CASSKDHRGSYEQYF
TRBV19	TRBJ1-1	NA	NA	TGTGCCAGTGCCCTCGGTTGGACTGAAGCTTTCTTT	CASALGWTEAFF
TRBV7-9	TRBJ1-4	TRBD1	NA	TGTGCCAGCAGCTTATCTAACAGGGGGCCCTCTAATGAAAAACTGTTTTTT	CASSLSNRGPSNEKLFF
TRBV7-9	TRBJ2-7	NA	NA	TGTGCCAGCAGCCAAAAGACGGGAGCTCACGAGCAGTACTTC	CASSQKTGAHEQYF
TRBV5-4	TRBJ1-2	TRBD1	NA	TGTGCCAGCAGCAGAGGACAGGGGAGCGATGGCTACACCTTC	CASSRGQGSDGYTF
TRBV15	TRBJ1-1	NA	NA	TGTGCCACCAGCCCAGGTCCACCGAGGAACACTGAAGCTTTCTTT	CATSPGPPRNTEAFF
TRBV5-1	TRBJ2-1	TRBD1	NA	TGCGCCAGCAGCCCACGAAACATCGGGACAGCCCTACTACGCTCCTACAATGAGCAGTTCTTC	CASSPRNIGTALLRSYNEQFF
TRBV28	TRBJ2-7	TRBD2	NA	TGTGCCAGCAGTTTATGGGGGGGAGGTAGCGGGGCATCCTACGAGCAGTACTTC	CASSLWGGGSGASYEQYF
TRBV11-2	TRBJ1-2	TRBD1	once	TGTGCCAGCAGCTTGACCGGGACAGTCTATGGCTACACCTTC	CASSLTGTVYGYTF
TRBV6-1	TRBJ1-4	NA	NA	TGTGCCAGCAGTTTACAGGGATCTAATGAAAAACTGTTTTTT	CASSLQGSNEKLFF
TRBV9	TRBJ2-5	TRBD2	NA	TGTGCCAGCAGCGGTGGGGGACTAGCGGGAGGGGAGACCCAGTACTTC	CASSGGGLAGGETQYF
TRBV6-5	TRBJ1-2	TRBD1	NA	TGTGCCAGCAGGCGGACAGGAAGCGGCTACACCTTC	CASRRTGSGYTF
TRBV19	TRBJ1-2	TRBD1	NA	TGTGCCAGTAGTCCAGGGACAGGGGCTAACTATGGCTACACCTTC	CASSPGTGANYGYTF
TRBV4-1	TRBJ2-7	TRBD1	NA	TGCGCCAGCAGCCAAGTGACAGGGGGTCTCTACGAGCAGTACTTC	CASSQVTGGLYEQYF
TRBV11-1	TRBJ1-6	NA	NA	TGTGCCAGCAGCTCCAATAATTCACCCCTCCACTTT	CASSSNNSPLHF
TRBV2	TRBJ2-7	TRBD1	NA	TGTGCCAGCAGACCTCGGACAGGGGGCGGCGGAGCGGGGACCTCTTGGGAGCAGTACTTC	CASRPRTGGGGAGTSWEQYF
TRBV2	TRBJ1-2	TRBD1	NA	TGTGCCAGCAGCAGGGGGGTCAACTATGGCTACACCTTC	CASSRGVNYGYTF
TRBV6-1	TRBJ2-1	NA	NA	TGTGCCAGCAGTGCCAACAGGTACAATGAGCAGTTCTTC	CASSANRYNEQFF
TRBV19	TRBJ2-7	NA	NA	TGTGCCAGTAGTATTCCAGGAGGCGAGCAGTACTTC	CASSIPGGEQYF
TRBV6-6	TRBJ1-1	NA	NA	TGTGCCAGCAGTTACCGCGTCCCACGAGAGAACACTGAAGCTTTCTTT	CASSYRVPRENTEAFF
TRBV5-1	TRBJ1-4	NA	NA	TGCGCCAGCAGCCCGGGAGGGCAGCGGCTAATTAATGAAAAACTGTTTTTT	CASSPGGQRLINEKLFF
TRBV28	TRBJ1-4	TRBD1	NA	TGTGCCGTGAACAGGGGTGATGAAAAACTGTTTTTT	CAVNRGDEKLFF
TRBV14	TRBJ2-5	NA	few	TGTGCCAGCAGCCAAGCAGGGATAGGAGAGACCCAGTACTTC	CASSQAGIGETQYF
TRBV27	TRBJ2-7	NA	few	TGTGCCAGCAGTTTATCCAGGGATGTTTACGAGCAGTACTTC	CASSLSRDVYEQYF